This T cell receptor beta chain was found in a study of blood T cells in healthy people across ages. Only a few counts were recorded for this clonotype. Its antigen is undetermined. Together with a sample-barcoded 5' primer, a J-beta primer mix was included in a second PCR lasting roughly 6 to 12 cycles. TCRdb recomputed calls from the 5' RACE reads with MiXCR, one row per CDR3 protein. The sample carries about 1.6 million distinct CDR3 sequences, roughly a third recorded once. This CDR3 contains 13 residues. Germline-derived CDR1 and CDR2 are DFQATT and SNEGSKA (reference sequence). V shed 8 bases and J 2 bases; nucleotides not matched to a gene: 6. Notes on the study in general: The study regarded diversity estimates from one million T cells as underestimates. A strong correlation between TCR beta diversity and naive T cell percentage was seen.

The TCR originated in a woman aged 25 to 45 in good health. The specimen was blood. The chain uses TRBV20-1 and TRBJ1-2; 9 bases align to TRBD1. CDR3 nucleotides: TGCAGTTCCCGGGACAGGGCAAACTATGGCTACACCTTC. The encoded protein is CSSRDRANYGYTF.